A selection of T cell receptor beta chains follows, all from one sample in a study of early T cells in non-severe SARS-CoV-2 infection. TCRdb re-called the 5' RACE reads with MiXCR, one entry per CDR3 protein. The sample shows 75,000 to 100,000 distinct CDR3 sequences, over 15% of them seen only once. The specimen sequenced was whole blood. The receptors shown here come from an adult who was a healthcare worker with PCR-confirmed SARS-CoV-2 infection or an uninfected control (not recorded which). Both conserved end residues are part of each CDR3. Fields, in order: V gene, J gene, clone size, D gene, CDR3 protein, CDR3 DNA. D genes are given only for firm matches. The size of a clone is reported for some rows only, either as once, few or many, or as a class for expanded clones.

v_call: TRBV20-1
j_call: TRBJ2-5
clone_size: NA
d_call: TRBD2
cdr3_aa: CSAKPGLAGQETQYF
cdr3_nt: TGCAGTGCCAAGCCGGGACTAGCGGGACAAGAGACCCAGTACTTC

v_call: TRBV27
j_call: TRBJ1-5
clone_size: NA
d_call: NA
cdr3_aa: CASSYQGGNQPQHF
cdr3_nt: TGTGCCAGCAGTTATCAGGGAGGAAATCAGCCCCAGCATTTT

v_call: TRBV12-3/TRBV12-4
j_call: TRBJ2-7
clone_size: NA
d_call: NA
cdr3_aa: CASSRDQTYEQYF
cdr3_nt: TGTGCCAGCAGTCGGGACCAAACCTACGAGCAGTACTTC

v_call: TRBV7-2
j_call: TRBJ1-2
clone_size: NA
d_call: NA
cdr3_aa: CASSSIYRDRSYTF
cdr3_nt: TGTGCCAGCAGCTCCATATACAGGGATAGGAGCTACACCTTC

v_call: TRBV5-5
j_call: TRBJ1-1
clone_size: NA
d_call: NA
cdr3_aa: CASSWGLQGANTEAFF
cdr3_nt: TGTGCCAGCAGCTGGGGGTTGCAGGGCGCGAACACTGAAGCTTTCTTT

v_call: TRBV24-1
j_call: TRBJ1-5
clone_size: few
d_call: TRBD1
cdr3_aa: CATSERTGGSNQPQHF
cdr3_nt: TGTGCCACCAGTGAGCGGACAGGGGGTAGCAATCAGCCCCAGCATTTT

v_call: TRBV20-1
j_call: TRBJ2-7
clone_size: NA
d_call: TRBD1
cdr3_aa: CSADSRDRGFHEQYF
cdr3_nt: TGCAGTGCTGATTCCCGGGACAGGGGGTTCCACGAGCAGTACTTC

v_call: TRBV7-9
j_call: TRBJ2-7
clone_size: NA
d_call: NA
cdr3_aa: CASSLGLPGNTYEQYF
cdr3_nt: TGTGCCAGCAGCTTAGGCCTCCCGGGGAACACATACGAGCAGTACTTC

v_call: TRBV18
j_call: TRBJ2-7
clone_size: NA
d_call: TRBD2
cdr3_aa: CASSPGTSAYEQYF
cdr3_nt: TGTGCCAGCTCACCGGGGACTAGCGCTTACGAGCAGTACTTC

v_call: TRBV11-2
j_call: TRBJ2-5
clone_size: NA
d_call: TRBD1
cdr3_aa: CASSPRDSHQETQYF
cdr3_nt: TGTGCCAGCAGCCCCCGGGACAGCCATCAAGAGACCCAGTACTTC

v_call: TRBV29-1
j_call: TRBJ2-2
clone_size: NA
d_call: NA
cdr3_aa: CSVVVGSMTGELFF
cdr3_nt: TGCAGCGTTGTTGTCGGGAGTATGACCGGGGAGCTGTTTTTT

v_call: TRBV6-1
j_call: TRBJ1-2
clone_size: NA
d_call: TRBD1
cdr3_aa: CASHGQGNDGYTF
cdr3_nt: TGTGCCAGCCACGGACAGGGGAACGATGGCTACACCTTC

v_call: TRBV9
j_call: TRBJ1-6
clone_size: NA
d_call: NA
cdr3_aa: CASSPSGGKNSPLHF
cdr3_nt: TGTGCCAGCAGCCCCTCCGGCGGCAAGAATTCACCCCTCCACTTT

v_call: TRBV29-1
j_call: TRBJ2-4
clone_size: many
d_call: NA
cdr3_aa: CSVAGLAKNIQYF
cdr3_nt: TGCAGCGTTGCGGGGCTAGCCAAAAACATTCAGTACTTC

v_call: TRBV6-5
j_call: TRBJ1-1
clone_size: NA
d_call: NA
cdr3_aa: CASSSLRRGGSTEAFF
cdr3_nt: TGTGCCAGCAGTTCCCTACGCCGGGGGGGGAGCACTGAAGCTTTCTTT

v_call: TRBV4-3
j_call: TRBJ2-1
clone_size: many
d_call: TRBD2
cdr3_aa: CASGAQTLAGGPYEQFF
cdr3_nt: TGCGCCAGCGGGGCCCAGACGCTAGCGGGAGGGCCATATGAGCAGTTCTTC

v_call: TRBV7-2
j_call: TRBJ1-3
clone_size: once
d_call: NA
cdr3_aa: CASSLDGVAGNTIYF
cdr3_nt: TGTGCCAGCAGCTTAGACGGGGTGGCTGGAAACACCATATATTTT

v_call: TRBV27
j_call: TRBJ2-1
clone_size: few
d_call: NA
cdr3_aa: CASTPCDEQFF
cdr3_nt: TGTGCCAGCACCCCCTGCGATGAGCAGTTCTTC

v_call: TRBV29-1
j_call: TRBJ2-3
clone_size: NA
d_call: TRBD2
cdr3_aa: CSAGRGLAESTDTQYF
cdr3_nt: TGCAGCGCCGGAAGGGGACTAGCGGAGAGCACAGATACGCAGTATTTT

v_call: TRBV13
j_call: TRBJ2-3
clone_size: NA
d_call: TRBD1
cdr3_aa: CASSFRQGFTDTQYF
cdr3_nt: TGTGCCAGCAGCTTTCGACAGGGATTCACAGATACGCAGTATTTT

v_call: TRBV7-8
j_call: TRBJ1-1
clone_size: NA
d_call: NA
cdr3_aa: CASSLDTNTEAFF
cdr3_nt: TGTGCCAGCAGCTTGGACACGAACACTGAAGCTTTCTTT

v_call: TRBV29-1
j_call: TRBJ2-7
clone_size: NA
d_call: NA
cdr3_aa: CSARGPYEQYF
cdr3_nt: TGCAGCGCCAGGGGTCCCTACGAGCAGTACTTC

v_call: TRBV29-1
j_call: TRBJ1-1
clone_size: NA
d_call: NA
cdr3_aa: CSVGGEGTEAFF
cdr3_nt: TGCAGCGTTGGGGGAGAGGGCACTGAAGCTTTCTTT

v_call: TRBV10-3
j_call: TRBJ1-6
clone_size: NA
d_call: NA
cdr3_aa: CAISEALGGTYNSPLHF
cdr3_nt: TGTGCCATCAGTGAGGCCCTCGGCGGGACCTATAATTCACCCCTCCACTTT

v_call: TRBV12-3/TRBV12-4
j_call: TRBJ1-5
clone_size: few
d_call: NA
cdr3_aa: CASSFNLGGQPQHF
cdr3_nt: TGTGCCAGCAGTTTCAACCTCGGTGGTCAGCCCCAGCATTTT

v_call: TRBV20-1
j_call: TRBJ2-1
clone_size: few
d_call: TRBD1
cdr3_aa: CSARDPRTGTDEQFF
cdr3_nt: TGCAGTGCCCGGGACCCGAGGACAGGGACGGATGAGCAGTTCTTC

v_call: TRBV5-1
j_call: TRBJ2-7
clone_size: NA
d_call: TRBD2
cdr3_aa: CASSKRTSGGPYEQYF
cdr3_nt: TGCGCCAGCAGCAAACGGACTAGCGGGGGGCCCTACGAGCAGTACTTC

v_call: TRBV29-1
j_call: TRBJ2-7
clone_size: few
d_call: NA
cdr3_aa: CSVEEGLGTYEQYF
cdr3_nt: TGCAGCGTTGAAGAAGGTCTGGGGACCTACGAGCAGTACTTC

v_call: TRBV12-3/TRBV12-4
j_call: TRBJ1-1
clone_size: NA
d_call: NA
cdr3_aa: CASVLNTEAFF
cdr3_nt: TGTGCCAGTGTCTTGAACACTGAAGCTTTCTTT

v_call: TRBV14
j_call: TRBJ2-2
clone_size: NA
d_call: NA
cdr3_aa: CASGARDDNTEELFF
cdr3_nt: TGTGCCAGCGGAGCCCGGGACGATAACACCGAGGAGCTGTTTTTT

v_call: TRBV20-1
j_call: TRBJ1-5
clone_size: NA
d_call: TRBD1
cdr3_aa: CSARDLGQSYNQPQHF
cdr3_nt: TGCAGTGCTAGAGATCTGGGACAGAGCTACAATCAGCCCCAGCATTTT

v_call: TRBV6-5
j_call: TRBJ2-7
clone_size: NA
d_call: TRBD1
cdr3_aa: CASSPKWDSTYEQYF
cdr3_nt: TGTGCCAGCAGTCCAAAATGGGACAGCACCTACGAGCAGTACTTC

v_call: TRBV7-2
j_call: TRBJ2-3
clone_size: NA
d_call: TRBD1
cdr3_aa: CASGGTGFLDTQYF
cdr3_nt: TGTGCCAGCGGAGGGACAGGGTTTTTAGATACGCAGTATTTT

v_call: TRBV29-1
j_call: TRBJ2-5
clone_size: NA
d_call: NA
cdr3_aa: CSVDPVRETQYF
cdr3_nt: TGCAGCGTTGATCCGGTTCGAGAGACCCAGTACTTC

v_call: TRBV4-3
j_call: TRBJ2-2
clone_size: few
d_call: NA
cdr3_aa: CASSQDVKRTANTGELFF
cdr3_nt: TGCGCCAGCAGCCAAGACGTAAAGCGGACCGCGAACACCGGGGAGCTGTTTTTT

v_call: TRBV7-2
j_call: TRBJ2-3
clone_size: NA
d_call: NA
cdr3_aa: CASSRTAEADTQYF
cdr3_nt: TGTGCCAGCAGCAGGACGGCGGAGGCAGATACGCAGTATTTT

v_call: TRBV27
j_call: TRBJ2-7
clone_size: many
d_call: NA
cdr3_aa: CASRAGVIGEQYF
cdr3_nt: TGTGCCAGCAGGGCCGGGGTTATCGGCGAGCAGTACTTC

v_call: TRBV6-1
j_call: TRBJ2-1
clone_size: few
d_call: TRBD1
cdr3_aa: CASSEGFEGANEQFF
cdr3_nt: TGTGCCAGCAGTGAAGGGTTCGAGGGGGCGAATGAGCAGTTCTTC

v_call: TRBV5-1
j_call: TRBJ2-3
clone_size: few
d_call: NA
cdr3_aa: CASSWGDSPNTQYF
cdr3_nt: TGCGCCAGCAGCTGGGGGGATAGCCCAAATACGCAGTATTTT